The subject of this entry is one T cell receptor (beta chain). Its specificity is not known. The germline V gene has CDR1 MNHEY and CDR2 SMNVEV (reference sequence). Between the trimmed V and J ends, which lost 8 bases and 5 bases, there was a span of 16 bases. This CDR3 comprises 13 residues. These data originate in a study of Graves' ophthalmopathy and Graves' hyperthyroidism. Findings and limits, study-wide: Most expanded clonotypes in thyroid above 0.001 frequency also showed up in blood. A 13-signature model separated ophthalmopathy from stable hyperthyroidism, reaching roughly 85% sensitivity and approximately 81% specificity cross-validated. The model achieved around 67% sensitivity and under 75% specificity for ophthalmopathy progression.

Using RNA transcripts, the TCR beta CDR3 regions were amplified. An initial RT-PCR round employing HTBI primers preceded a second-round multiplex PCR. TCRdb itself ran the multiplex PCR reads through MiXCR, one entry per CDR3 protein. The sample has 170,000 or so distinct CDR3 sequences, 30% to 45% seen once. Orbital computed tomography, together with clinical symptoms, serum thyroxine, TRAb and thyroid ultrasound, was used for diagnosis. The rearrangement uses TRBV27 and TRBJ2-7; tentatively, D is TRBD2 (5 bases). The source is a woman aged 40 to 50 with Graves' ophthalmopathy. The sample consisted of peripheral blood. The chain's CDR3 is CASGLAGFHEQYF. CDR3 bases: TGTGCCAGCGGTCTTGCGGGTTTCCACGAGCAGTACTTC.